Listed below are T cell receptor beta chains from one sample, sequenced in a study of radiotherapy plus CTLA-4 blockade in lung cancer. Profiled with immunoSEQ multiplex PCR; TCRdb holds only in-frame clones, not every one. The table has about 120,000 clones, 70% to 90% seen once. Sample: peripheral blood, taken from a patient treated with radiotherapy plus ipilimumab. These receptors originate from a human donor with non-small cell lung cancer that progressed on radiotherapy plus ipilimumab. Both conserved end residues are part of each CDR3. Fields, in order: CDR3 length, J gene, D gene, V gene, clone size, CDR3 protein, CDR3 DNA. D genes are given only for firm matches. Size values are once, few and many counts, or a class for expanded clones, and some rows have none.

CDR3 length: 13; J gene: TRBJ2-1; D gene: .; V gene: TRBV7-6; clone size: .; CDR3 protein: CASSLEEGHEQFF; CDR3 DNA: TGTGCCAGCAGCTTAGAGGAGGGTCATGAGCAGTTCTTC
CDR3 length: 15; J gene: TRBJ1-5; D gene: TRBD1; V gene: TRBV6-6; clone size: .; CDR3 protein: CASRQTGGSNQPQHF; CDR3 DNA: TGTGCCAGCAGACAGACAGGGGGCAGCAATCAGCCCCAGCATTTT
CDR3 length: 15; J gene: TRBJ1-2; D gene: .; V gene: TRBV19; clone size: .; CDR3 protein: CASSRALTHNYGYTF; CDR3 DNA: TGTGCCAGTAGTAGGGCACTAACCCATAACTATGGCTACACCTTC
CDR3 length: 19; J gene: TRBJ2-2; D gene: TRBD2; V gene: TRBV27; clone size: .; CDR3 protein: CASSPRLAGGPANTGELFF; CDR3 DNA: TGTGCCAGCAGTCCGCGACTAGCGGGAGGCCCCGCGAACACCGGGGAGCTGTTTTTT
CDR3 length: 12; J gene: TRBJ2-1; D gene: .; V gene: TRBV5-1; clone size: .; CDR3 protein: CASSLLTDEQFF; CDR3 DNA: TGCGCCAGCAGCTTGTTGACGGATGAGCAGTTCTTC
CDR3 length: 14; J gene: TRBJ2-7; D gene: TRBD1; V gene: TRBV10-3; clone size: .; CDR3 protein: CAISETGGPYEQYF; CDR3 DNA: TGTGCCATCAGTGAAACAGGGGGCCCCTACGAGCAGTACTTC
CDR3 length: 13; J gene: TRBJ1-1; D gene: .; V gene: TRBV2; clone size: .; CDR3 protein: CASSYSGHAEAFF; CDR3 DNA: TGTGCCAGCAGCTACTCGGGGCACGCTGAAGCTTTCTTT
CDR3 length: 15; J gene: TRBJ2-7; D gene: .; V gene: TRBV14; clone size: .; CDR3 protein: CASSRRGINGYEQYF; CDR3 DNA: TGTGCCAGCAGCCGAAGAGGGATTAACGGCTACGAGCAGTACTTC
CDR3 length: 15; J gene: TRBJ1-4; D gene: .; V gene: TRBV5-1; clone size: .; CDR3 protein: CASSLEAATNEKLFF; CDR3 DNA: TGCGCCAGCAGCTTGGAAGCAGCAACTAATGAAAAACTGTTTTTT
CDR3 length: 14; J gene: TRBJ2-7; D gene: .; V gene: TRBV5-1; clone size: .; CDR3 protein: CASSRGGAGYEQYF; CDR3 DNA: TGCGCCAGCAGCCGAGGGGGGGCTGGCTACGAGCAGTACTTC
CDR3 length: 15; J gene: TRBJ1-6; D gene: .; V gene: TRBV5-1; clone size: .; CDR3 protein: CASSLGGTSNSPLHF; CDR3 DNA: TGCGCCAGCAGCTTGGGGGGGACCAGTAATTCACCCCTCCACTTT
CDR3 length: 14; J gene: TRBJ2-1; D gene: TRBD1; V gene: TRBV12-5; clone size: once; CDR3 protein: CASGIGQGGNEQFF; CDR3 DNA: TGTGCTAGTGGTATCGGACAGGGAGGTAATGAGCAGTTCTTC
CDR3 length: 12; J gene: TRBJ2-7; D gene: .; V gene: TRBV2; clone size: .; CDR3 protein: CASSASFYEQYF; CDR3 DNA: TGTGCCAGCAGTGCTTCCTTTTACGAGCAGTACTTC
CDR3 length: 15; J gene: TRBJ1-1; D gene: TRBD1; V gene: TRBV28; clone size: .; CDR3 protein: CASSLVNRGDTEAFF; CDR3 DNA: TGTGCCAGCAGTTTAGTCAACAGGGGTGACACTGAAGCTTTCTTT
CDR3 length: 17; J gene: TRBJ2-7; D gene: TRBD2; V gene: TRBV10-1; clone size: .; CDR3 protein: CASSEVTSGRGADEQYF; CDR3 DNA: TGCGCCAGCAGTGAGGTGACTAGCGGGAGAGGGGCCGACGAGCAGTACTTC
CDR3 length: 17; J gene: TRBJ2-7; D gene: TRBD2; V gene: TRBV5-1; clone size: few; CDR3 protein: CASSLETSGRWSYEQYF; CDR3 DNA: TGCGCCAGCAGCTTGGAGACTAGCGGGAGGTGGTCCTACGAGCAGTACTTC
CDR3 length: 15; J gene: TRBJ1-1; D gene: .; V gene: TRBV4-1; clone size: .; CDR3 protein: CASSRQRNMNTEAFF; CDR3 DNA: TGCGCCAGCAGCCGGCAAAGAAATATGAACACTGAAGCTTTCTTT
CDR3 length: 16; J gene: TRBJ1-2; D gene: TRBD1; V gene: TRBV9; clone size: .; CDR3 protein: CASSVDRERPSYGYTF; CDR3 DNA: TGTGCCAGCAGCGTGGACAGGGAGAGGCCCTCCTATGGCTACACCTTC
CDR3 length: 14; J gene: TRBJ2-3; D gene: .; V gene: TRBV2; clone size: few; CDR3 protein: CASSTQTGTDTQYF; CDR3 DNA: TGTGCCAGCAGTACCCAGACAGGCACAGATACGCAGTATTTT
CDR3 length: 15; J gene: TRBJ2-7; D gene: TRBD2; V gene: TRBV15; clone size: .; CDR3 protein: CATSRMTSGRGEQYF; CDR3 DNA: TGTGCCACCAGCAGAATGACTAGCGGGAGGGGCGAGCAGTACTTC
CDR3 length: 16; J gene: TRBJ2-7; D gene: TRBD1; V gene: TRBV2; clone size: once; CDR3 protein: CASRGSRDRGSYEQYF; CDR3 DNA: TGTGCCAGCAGGGGAAGTCGAGACAGGGGTTCCTACGAGCAGTACTTC
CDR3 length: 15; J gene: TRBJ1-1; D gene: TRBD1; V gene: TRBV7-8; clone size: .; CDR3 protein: CASSFGTGGYTEAFF; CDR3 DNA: TGTGCCAGCAGCTTTGGGACAGGAGGTTACACTGAAGCTTTCTTT
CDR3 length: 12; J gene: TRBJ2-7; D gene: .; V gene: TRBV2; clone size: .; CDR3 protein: CASRDLLHEQYF; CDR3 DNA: TGTGCCAGCAGGGATCTTCTACACGAGCAGTACTTC
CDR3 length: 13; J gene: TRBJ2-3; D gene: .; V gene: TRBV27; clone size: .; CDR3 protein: CASSFAVTDTQYF; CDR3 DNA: TGTGCCAGCAGTTTTGCCGTCACAGATACGCAGTATTTT
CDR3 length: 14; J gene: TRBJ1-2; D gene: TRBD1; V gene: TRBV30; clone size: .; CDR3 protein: CAWSVFGQGGGYTF; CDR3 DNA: TGTGCCTGGAGTGTATTTGGACAGGGGGGTGGCTACACCTTC
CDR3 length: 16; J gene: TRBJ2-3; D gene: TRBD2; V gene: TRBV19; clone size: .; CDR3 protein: CASSIDLGLVTDTQYF; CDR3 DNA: TGTGCCAGTAGTATAGATCTAGGACTAGTCACAGATACGCAGTATTTT
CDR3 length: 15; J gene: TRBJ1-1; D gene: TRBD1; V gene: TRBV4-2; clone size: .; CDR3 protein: CASSQADRETGRAFF; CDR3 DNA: TGTGCCAGCAGCCAAGCGGACAGGGAAACGGGGAGAGCTTTCTTT
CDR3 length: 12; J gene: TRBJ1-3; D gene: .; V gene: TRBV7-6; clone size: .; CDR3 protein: CASSLGENTIYF; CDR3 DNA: TGTGCCAGCAGCTTAGGGGAAAACACCATATATTTT
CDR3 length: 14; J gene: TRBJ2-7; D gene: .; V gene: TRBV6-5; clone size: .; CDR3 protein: CASSLQPQLYEQYF; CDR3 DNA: TGTGCCAGCAGTCTCCAACCCCAACTCTACGAGCAGTACTTC
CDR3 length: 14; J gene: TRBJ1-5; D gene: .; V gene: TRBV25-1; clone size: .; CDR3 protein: CASSVIGSNQPQHF; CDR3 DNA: TGTGCCAGCAGTGTAATCGGAAGCAATCAGCCCCAGCATTTT
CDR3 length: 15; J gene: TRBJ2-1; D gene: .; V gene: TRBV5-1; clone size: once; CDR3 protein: CASSLRQGSFNEQFF; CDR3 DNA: TGCGCCAGCAGCTTACGCCAGGGGTCCTTTAATGAGCAGTTCTTC
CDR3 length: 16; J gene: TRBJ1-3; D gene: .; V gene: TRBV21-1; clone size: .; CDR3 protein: CASSKRGQSEGNTIYF; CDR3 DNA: TGTGCCAGCAGCAAACGAGGACAGTCGGAGGGAAACACCATATATTTT
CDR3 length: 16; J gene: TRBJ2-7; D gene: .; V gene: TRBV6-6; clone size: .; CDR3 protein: CASSYLGLPATYEQYF; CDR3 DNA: TGTGCCAGCAGTTACCTAGGACTACCCGCCACCTACGAGCAGTACTTC
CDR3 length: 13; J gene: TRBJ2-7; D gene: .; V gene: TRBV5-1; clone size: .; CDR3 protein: CASSLGRTYEQHF; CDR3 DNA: TGCGCCAGCAGCTTAGGAAGGACCTACGAGCAGCACTTC
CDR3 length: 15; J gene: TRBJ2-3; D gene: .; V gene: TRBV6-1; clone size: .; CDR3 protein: CASSEGAGLTDTQYF; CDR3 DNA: TGTGCCAGCAGTGAAGGGGCAGGACTCACAGATACGCAGTATTTT
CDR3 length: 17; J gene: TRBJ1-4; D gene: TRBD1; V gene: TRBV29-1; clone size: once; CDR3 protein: CSVKGGTGSPTNEKLFF; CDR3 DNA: TGCAGCGTTAAGGGGGGGACAGGGAGCCCAACTAATGAAAAACTGTTTTTT
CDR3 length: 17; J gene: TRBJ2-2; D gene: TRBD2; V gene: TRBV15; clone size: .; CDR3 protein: CATSRGRVAGYTGELFF; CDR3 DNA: TGTGCCACCAGCAGAGGTCGGGTAGCGGGTTACACCGGGGAGCTGTTTTTT
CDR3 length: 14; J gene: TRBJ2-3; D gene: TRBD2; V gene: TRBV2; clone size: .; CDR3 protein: CASSSGLVGDTQYF; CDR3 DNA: TGTGCCAGCAGTTCCGGACTAGTTGGAGATACGCAGTATTTT
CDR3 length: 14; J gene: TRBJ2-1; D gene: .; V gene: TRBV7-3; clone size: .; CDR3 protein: CASSSSGPANEQFF; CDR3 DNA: TGTGCCAGCAGCTCATCAGGGCCGGCCAATGAGCAGTTCTTC
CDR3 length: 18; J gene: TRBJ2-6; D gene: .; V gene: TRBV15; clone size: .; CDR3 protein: CATSRGKGHSSGANVLTF; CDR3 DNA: TGTGCCACCAGCAGAGGCAAAGGACATTCCTCTGGGGCCAACGTCCTGACTTTC
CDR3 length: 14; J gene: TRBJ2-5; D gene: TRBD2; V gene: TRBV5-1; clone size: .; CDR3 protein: CASSLGTSKETQYF; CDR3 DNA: TGCGCCAGCAGCTTGGGGACTAGCAAGGAGACCCAGTACTTC
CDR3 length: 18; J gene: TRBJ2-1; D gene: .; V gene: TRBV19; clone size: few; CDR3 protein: CASSSKLRTTLPDNEQFF; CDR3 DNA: TGTGCCAGTAGTTCCAAACTACGGACTACACTCCCCGACAATGAGCAGTTCTTC